The 18 T cell receptor beta chains below all came from one sample that was sequenced in a study of Ad26.COV2.S vaccination and SARS-CoV-2 variants. The treatment was: around 19 received Ad26.COV2.S at low or high dose, single or two shots; 5 received placebo; per-sample allocation not given. Sampling happened 63 days after the first vaccine or placebo injection. The method was immunoSEQ multiplex PCR; TCRdb's version includes in-frame clones alone and lacks a portion of them. The repertoire holds 350,000 to 400,000 clones, with 70% to 90% as singletons. The sample here was peripheral blood, taken in a trial of Ad26.COV2.S vaccine versus placebo. Receptors originate from a person aged 18-65 years who received the Ad26.COV2.S COVID-19 vaccine or a placebo.

This clone was recorded a few times. The chain recombines TRBV21-1 with TRBJ1-2; TRBD1, the table's D call, lacks a check against the DNA. TRBV21-1 is recorded as a pseudogene. The CDR3 length is 12 residues. CDR3: CATPGQVNGYTF. CDR3 in DNA: TGTGCCACCCCGGGACAGGTCAATGGCTACACCTTC.

This chain joins TRBV7-2 and TRBJ2-3; 8 positions match TRBD2. CDR1 SGHTA and CDR2 FQGNSA come from the germline V gene. This CDR3 region has 17 residues. The V segment lost 5 bases and the J segment 8 bases; nucleotides outside the gene matches: 18. CDR3 sequence (DNA): TGTGCCAGCAGCGCCTCGGCGCGGGGGGCCTTCCCCGGTACGCAGTATTTT. It specifies CASSASARGAFPGTQYF.

The chain has TRBV12-5 and TRBJ2-5; 8 positions match TRBD2. The trim removed 1 base at V and 6 bases at J, leaving 7 bases unmatched. The germline CDR1 and CDR2 sequences are LGHNT and FRNRAP. The CDR3 consists of 15 residues. The CDR3 bases are TGTGCTAGTGGTTTGGCCTTAGCGGGGTTGAAGACCCAGTACTTC. Residues: CASGLALAGLKTQYF.

The chain combines TRBV6-1 with TRBJ1-2; 7 bases are shared with TRBD1. V lost 3 bases to trimming and J lost 2 bases; unmatched junction nucleotides: 6. Germline CDR1 and CDR2: MNHNS and SASEGT. This CDR3 region has 15 residues. In DNA form, the CDR3 reads TGTGCCAGCAGTGACGCTACACAGGGGAACTATGGCTACACCTTC. Amino acids: CASSDATQGNYGYTF.

The chain combines TRBV19 with TRBJ2-1; 8 nucleotides line up with TRBD2. The CDR3 has 15 residues. V trimming: 1 base; J trimming: 9 bases; junction bases outside the gene matches: 8. The germline V gene has CDR1 LNHDA and CDR2 SQIVND (reference sequence). In DNA, the CDR3 is TGTGCCAGTAGTATAGCGACGGGGGGGCACTCTGAGCAGTTCTTC. Protein sequence: CASSIATGGHSEQFF.

The rearrangement joins TRBV7-8 to TRBJ2-4; 8 nucleotides line up with TRBD1. From germline, CDR1 is SGHVS and CDR2 FQNEAQ. This CDR3 has 17 amino acids. V shed 1 base, J shed 0 bases, and the junction held 5 bases outside the gene matches. The CDR3 DNA is TGTGCCAGCAGCTTAGGCGCAGGGGGCCAAGCCAAAAACATTCAGTACTTC. This translates into CASSLGAGGQAKNIQYF.

The chain employs TRBV3-1 (or the pseudogene TRBV3-2) and TRBJ2-1; D is ambiguous. Trimming shortened V by 4 bases and J by 7 bases, and 11 bases separated the two germline ends. CDR3 size: 13 residues. CDR1 LGHDT and CDR2 YNNKEL come from the germline V gene (reference sequence). Written as DNA, the CDR3 is TGTGCCAGCAGCCCCCCTCTACTGAATGAGCAGTTCTTC. It encodes CASSPPLLNEQFF.

The chain employs TRBV19 and TRBJ1-1; tentatively, D is TRBD1 (5 bases). V shed 0 bases and J shed 10 bases, with 15 bases lying between them. This CDR3 is 14 amino acids long. CDR1 and CDR2 from the germline V gene are LNHDA and SQIVND (reference sequence). The CDR3 region is CASSIEKWGRAAFF. As DNA, the CDR3 is TGTGCCAGTAGTATAGAAAAGTGGGGCAGAGCAGCTTTCTTT.

This clone has only one observation. This chain connects TRBV6-5 to TRBJ1-1, with D possibly TRBD1 on 5 matching bases. V shed 5 bases and J shed 4 bases, with 8 bases lying between them. The CDR3 extends over 12 amino acids. Germline CDR1 MNHEY, CDR2 SVGAGI. CDR3 nucleotides: TGTGCCAGCAGTCTCACAGGCACTGAAGCTTTCTTT. It encodes CASSLTGTEAFF.

The V and J genes are TRBV3-1 (or the pseudogene TRBV3-2) and TRBJ2-7, with D perhaps being TRBD1 or TRBD2 (5 bases each). CDR3 length: 15 amino acids. Germline V gives CDR1 LGHDT, CDR2 YNNKEL (reference sequence). V lost 1 base, J lost 7 bases, and 17 bases lay in between. The CDR3, as DNA: TGTGCCAGCAGCCAAGGGGTGGGGGTCCGGAGGGAGCAGTACTTC. Encoded protein: CASSQGVGVRREQYF.

This chain uses TRBV3-1 (or the pseudogene TRBV3-2) with TRBJ1-1; D unclear. V lost 3 bases and J 4 bases, leaving 9 bases between the germline ends. This CDR3 region has 13 residues. Germline V gene sequence: CDR1 LGHDT, CDR2 YNNKEL (reference sequence). The CDR3 DNA is TGTGCCAGCAGCCAGGGAGGGAGCACTGAAGCTTTCTTT. Translating it yields CASSQGGSTEAFF.

V is TRBV24-1 and J is TRBJ2-2; possible D gene TRBD2, 5 bases. Germline CDR1 is KGHDR and CDR2 is SFDVKD. V dropped 7 bases and J dropped 4 bases, with 12 bases sitting between them. The CDR3 has 14 residues. CDR3 DNA: TGTGCCACCAGCCCTGGCGGAGGCACCGGGGAGCTGTTTTTT. Its translation: CATSPGGGTGELFF.

The chain uses TRBV10-3 and TRBJ2-2; 7 bases match TRBD1. Germline CDR1 is ENHRY and CDR2 is SYGVKD. Trimming took 9 bases from V and 4 from J; bases not matched to a gene: 8. The CDR3 length is 14 residues. CDR3 amino acids: CAMEPRQGTGELFF. CDR3 nucleotide sequence: TGTGCCATGGAACCCAGACAGGGCACCGGGGAGCTGTTTTTT.

Details on this clone: Other DNA sequences in this specimen translate into the identical CDR3. This chain connects TRBV6-2 or TRBV6-3 to TRBJ2-7; no clear D gene. The CDR3 has 13 amino acids. Germline lookup yields CDR1 MNHEY and CDR2 SVGEGT. Trimming took off 2 bases at V and 2 bases at J, with 7 bases between the two ends. The CDR3 DNA reads TGTGCCAGCAGTTACGGTCAGACCTACGAGCAGTACTTC. Its translation is CASSYGQTYEQYF.

This clone was observed once. Other DNA sequences in the sample encode the same CDR3. The rearrangement joins TRBV12-3 or TRBV12-4 to TRBJ1-2, with D uncertain. V was clipped by 2 bases and J by 4 bases, with 5 bases between them. This CDR3 has 12 amino acids. CDR3 in amino acids: CASSLRSYGYTF. CDR3 DNA: TGTGCCAGCAGTTTAAGGAGCTATGGCTACACCTTC.

This clone has more than one count but fewer than ten. V is TRBV7-9 and J is TRBJ1-2; D is perhaps TRBD1 (6 bases). Germline CDR1 is SEHNR and CDR2 is FQNEAQ (reference sequence). V was pared by 5 bases and J by 4 bases, with 17 bases between. The CDR3 has 15 amino acids. In nucleotides, the CDR3 is TGTGCCAGCAGCATCAACAGGGCCACGGGCTATGGCTACACCTTC. As protein: CASSINRATGYGYTF. The entire variable domain, with the rest obtained from reference TRBV7-9 and TRBJ1-2, is as follows: DTGVSQNPRHKITKRGQNVTFRCDPISEHNRLYWYRQTLGQGPEFLTYFQNEAQLEKSRLLSDRFSAERPKGSFSTLEIQRTEQGDSAMYLCASSINRATGYGYTFGSGTRLTVV.

The V gene is TRBV7-2, the J gene TRBJ2-1, with D possibly being TRBD2 (6 bases). CDR3 size: 18 residues. Between the trimmed V and J ends, which lost 5 bases and 0 bases, there was a span of 20 bases. The germline CDR1 and CDR2 sequences are SGHTA and FQGNSA. CDR3 DNA: TGTGCCAGCAGCATCAGCCCCCCCGGGGGTTACTCCTACAATGAGCAGTTCTTC. It encodes CASSISPPGGYSYNEQFF.

V is TRBV6-5 and J is TRBJ2-1, with a possible D match to TRBD2 (5 bases). CDR1 and CDR2 (germline): MNHEY, SVGAGI. The CDR3 has 14 amino acids. V lost 7 bases and J 9 bases, leaving 19 bases between the germline ends. The CDR3 DNA is TGTGCCAGCATATTGGACTGGGCTTGGGGTGAGCAGTTCTTC. This sequence encodes CASILDWAWGEQFF.